This TCR beta chain was documented in a study of cytomegalovirus exposure and HLA in healthy donors. Study-wide context: The 120 validation repertoires matched the roughly 670 first-cohort repertoires in platform, a later analysis reported.

Profiling relied on immunoSEQ multiplex PCR, and the TCRdb table lists in-frame clones only, not all of them. The table lists about 360,000 clones, about nine tenths of them singletons. V lost 5 bases to trimming and J lost 4 bases, with 19 bases between them. The CDR3 length is 15 residues. CDR1 is SGHRS, CDR2 YFSETQ, per germline. Notes on the study in general: The study recorded more than 150 TCR beta chains that were cytomegalovirus-associated.

Of note for this clone: Its antigen is as yet unknown.

This receptor was identified in a woman younger than 30 in good health and CMV-seronegative. Material for sequencing was PBMCs. V usage is TRBV5-1 and J usage is TRBJ2-7, with D possibly being TRBD2 (7 bases). The CDR3 nucleotides are TGCGCCAGCAGTCCTGGAGGGGGGGCGCCTTACGAGCAGTACTTC. Protein product: CASSPGGGAPYEQYF.